This T cell receptor (beta chain) was sequenced during a study of OX40 agonist ivuxolimab in advanced cancers. Study-level information: Patients were given ivuxolimab, an antibody that agonizes OX40 (CD134). Recorded diagnoses for dose-escalation patients were hepatocellular carcinoma, melanoma, renal cell or head and neck cancer. People who had prior anti-PD-1, anti-PD-L1 or anti-CTLA-4 therapy could take part, and around 43% had some. Study-wide results and limits: Clones of CD4+ and CD8+ blood T cells grew by week 6 at doses of 0.1 to 3.0 mg/kg.

This clone was picked up a small number of times. As yet, its antigen is unknown. Libraries were prepared by immunoSEQ multiplex PCR; TCRdb keeps only in-frame clonotypes and omits some of them. The data contain some 35,000 clones, 70% to 85% of them singletons. The ends were cut back, 5 bases at V and 6 bases at J, with 13 bases in the middle. The CDR3 has 14 residues. CDR1 is LNHDA and CDR2 is SQIVND in the germline V gene (reference sequence). V is TRBV19 and J is TRBJ2-2; D is unclear. This receptor was obtained from an adult with an advanced solid tumor such as melanoma, head and neck, liver or kidney cancer. Material: CD4+ or CD8+ T cells sorted from blood, obtained in a trial of the OX40 agonist ivuxolimab. DNA of the CDR3: TGTGCCAGTAGTGCCACAGTTAAGCCCGGGGAGCTGTTTTTT. Its translation: CASSATVKPGELFF.